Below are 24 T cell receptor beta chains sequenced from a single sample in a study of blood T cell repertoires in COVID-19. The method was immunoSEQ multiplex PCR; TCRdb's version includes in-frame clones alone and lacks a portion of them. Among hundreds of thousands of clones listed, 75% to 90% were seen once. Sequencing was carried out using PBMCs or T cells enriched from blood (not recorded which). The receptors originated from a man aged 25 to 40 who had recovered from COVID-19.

CDR3 in amino acids: CASRTGGMDTGELFF. DNA for the CDR3: TGTGCCAGTAGGACGGGAGGGATGGACACCGGGGAGCTGTTTTTT. This chain connects TRBV19 to TRBJ2-2; 8 bases are a match to TRBD2. V gave up 6 bases and J gave up 3 bases; unmatched junction bases: 6. Germline CDR1 is LNHDA and CDR2 is SQIVND (reference sequence). CDR3 length: 15 amino acids.

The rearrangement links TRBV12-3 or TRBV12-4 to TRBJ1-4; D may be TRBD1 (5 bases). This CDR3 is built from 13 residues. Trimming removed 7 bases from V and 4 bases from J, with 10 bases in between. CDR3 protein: CASNDRDNEKLFF. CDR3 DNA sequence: TGTGCCAGCAACGACAGAGATAATGAAAAACTGTTTTTT.

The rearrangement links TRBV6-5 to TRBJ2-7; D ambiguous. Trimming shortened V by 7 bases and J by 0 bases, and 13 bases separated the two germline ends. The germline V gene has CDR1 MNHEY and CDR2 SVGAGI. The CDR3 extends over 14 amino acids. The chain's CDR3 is CASKTEFRSYEQYF. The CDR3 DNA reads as TGTGCCAGCAAGACGGAGTTCCGCTCCTACGAGCAGTACTTC.

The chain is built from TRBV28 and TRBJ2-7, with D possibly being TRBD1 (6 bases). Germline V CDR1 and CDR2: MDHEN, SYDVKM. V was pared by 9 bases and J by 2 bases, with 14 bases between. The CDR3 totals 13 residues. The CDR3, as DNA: TGTGCCAGTCGGACAGACACCCCCTACGAGCAGTACTTC. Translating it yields CASRTDTPYEQYF.

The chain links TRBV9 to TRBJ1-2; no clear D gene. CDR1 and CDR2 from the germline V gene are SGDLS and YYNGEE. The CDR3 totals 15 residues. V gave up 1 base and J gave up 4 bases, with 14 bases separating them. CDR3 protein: CASSVIDGPGYGYTF. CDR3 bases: TGTGCCAGCAGCGTAATTGACGGCCCAGGCTATGGCTACACCTTC. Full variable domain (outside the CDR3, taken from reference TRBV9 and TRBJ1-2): DSGVTQTPKHLITATGQRVTLRCSPRSGDLSVYWYQQSLDQGLQFLIQYYNGEERAKGNILERFSAQQFPDLHSELNLSSLELGDSALYFCASSVIDGPGYGYTFGSGTRLTVV.

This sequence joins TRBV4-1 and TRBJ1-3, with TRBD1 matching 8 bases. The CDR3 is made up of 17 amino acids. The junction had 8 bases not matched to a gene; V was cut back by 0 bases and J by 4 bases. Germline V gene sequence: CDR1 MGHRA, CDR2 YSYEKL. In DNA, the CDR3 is TGCGCCAGCAGCCAAGAAGGAAGGACAGGGAAAGGAAACACCATATATTTT. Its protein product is CASSQEGRTGKGNTIYF.

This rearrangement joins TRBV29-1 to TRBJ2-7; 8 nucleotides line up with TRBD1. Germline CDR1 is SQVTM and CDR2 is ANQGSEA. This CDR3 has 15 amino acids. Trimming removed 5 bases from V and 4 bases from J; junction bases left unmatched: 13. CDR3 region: CSVLISGTGSYEQYF. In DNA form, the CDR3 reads TGCAGCGTTCTCATCTCCGGGACAGGTTCGTACGAGCAGTACTTC.

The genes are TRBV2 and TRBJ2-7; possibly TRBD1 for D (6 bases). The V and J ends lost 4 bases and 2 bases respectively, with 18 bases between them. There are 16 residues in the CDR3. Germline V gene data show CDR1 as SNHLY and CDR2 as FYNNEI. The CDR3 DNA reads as TGTGCCAGCAGTGGGCAGGGGACCTTTCTGCCCTACGAGCAGTACTTC. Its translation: CASSGQGTFLPYEQYF.

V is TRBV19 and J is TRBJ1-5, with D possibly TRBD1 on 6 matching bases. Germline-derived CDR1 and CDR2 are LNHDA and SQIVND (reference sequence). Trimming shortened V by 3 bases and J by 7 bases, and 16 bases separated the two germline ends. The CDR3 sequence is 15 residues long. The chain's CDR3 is CASSMDSNLVQPQHF. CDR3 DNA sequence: TGTGCCAGTAGTATGGACAGTAATCTAGTGCAGCCCCAGCATTTT.

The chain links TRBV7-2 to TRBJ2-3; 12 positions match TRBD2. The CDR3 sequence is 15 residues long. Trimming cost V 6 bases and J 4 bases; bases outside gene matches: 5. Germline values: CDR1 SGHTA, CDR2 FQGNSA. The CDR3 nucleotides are TGTGCCAGCAGGAGGACTAGCGGGATGTCAGATACGCAGTATTTT. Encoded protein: CASRRTSGMSDTQYF.

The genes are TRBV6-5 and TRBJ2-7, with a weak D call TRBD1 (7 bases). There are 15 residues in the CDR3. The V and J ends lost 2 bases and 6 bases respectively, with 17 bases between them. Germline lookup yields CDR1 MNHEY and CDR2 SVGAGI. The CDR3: CASSYTQAQGGEQYF. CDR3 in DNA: TGTGCCAGCAGTTACACCCAGGCCCAGGGGGGCGAGCAGTACTTC.

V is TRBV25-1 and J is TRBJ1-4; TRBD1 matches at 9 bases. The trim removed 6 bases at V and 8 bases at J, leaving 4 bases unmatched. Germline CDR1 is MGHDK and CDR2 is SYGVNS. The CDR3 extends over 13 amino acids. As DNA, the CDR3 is TGTGCCAGCAGAGAACAGGGGGCCGAAAAACTGTTTTTT. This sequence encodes CASREQGAEKLFF. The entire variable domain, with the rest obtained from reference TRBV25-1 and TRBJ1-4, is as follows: EADIYQTPRYLVIGTGKKITLECSQTMGHDKMYWYQQDPGMELHLIHYSYGVNSTEKGDLSSESTVSRIRTEHFPLTLESARPSHTSQYLCASREQGAEKLFFGSGTQLSVL.

This chain's CDR3 is CASSLGSSYGYTF. In DNA, the CDR3 is TGTGCCAGCAGCTTGGGCAGTTCTTATGGCTACACCTTC. V usage is TRBV5-5 and J usage is TRBJ1-2, with D hard to call. CDR3 length: 13 amino acids. V was trimmed by 0 bases and J by 5 bases, leaving 8 bases between them. Germline V gene sequence: CDR1 SGHKS, CDR2 YYEKEE (reference sequence).

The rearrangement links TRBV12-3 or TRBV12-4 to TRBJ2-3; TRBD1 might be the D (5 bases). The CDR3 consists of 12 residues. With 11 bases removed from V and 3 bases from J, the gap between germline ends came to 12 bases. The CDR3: CAVGLGTDTQYF. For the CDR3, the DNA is TGTGCCGTGGGGCTGGGTACAGATACGCAGTATTTT.

In DNA form, the CDR3 reads TGTGCCAGCAGTTTATACAGGGGGGAGGGCTACACCTTC. It translates to CASSLYRGEGYTF. The chain uses TRBV28 and TRBJ1-2, with 8 positions matching TRBD1. The V and J ends lost 1 base and 8 bases, in that order; junction bases with no gene match: 3. Looked up from germline, CDR1 is MDHEN and CDR2 is SYDVKM. This CDR3 has 13 amino acids.

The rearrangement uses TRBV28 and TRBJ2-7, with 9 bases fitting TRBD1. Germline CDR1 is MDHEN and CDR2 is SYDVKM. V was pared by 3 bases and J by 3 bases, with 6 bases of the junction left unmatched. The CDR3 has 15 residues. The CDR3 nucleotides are TGTGCCAGCAGTTTTCCGGGGACAGGGAGCTACGAGCAGTACTTC. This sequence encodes CASSFPGTGSYEQYF.

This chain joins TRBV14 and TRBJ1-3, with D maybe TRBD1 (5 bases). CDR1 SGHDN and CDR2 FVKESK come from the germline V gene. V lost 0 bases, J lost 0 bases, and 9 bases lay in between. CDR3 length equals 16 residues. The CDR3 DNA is TGTGCCAGCAGCCAAGATAGAACAGGCTCTGGAAACACCATATATTTT. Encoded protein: CASSQDRTGSGNTIYF.

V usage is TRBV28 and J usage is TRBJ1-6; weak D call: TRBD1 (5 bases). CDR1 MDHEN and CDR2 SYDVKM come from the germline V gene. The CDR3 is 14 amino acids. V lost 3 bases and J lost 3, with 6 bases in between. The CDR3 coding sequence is TGTGCCAGCAGTTTCAGGGACTATAATTCACCCCTCCACTTT. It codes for CASSFRDYNSPLHF.

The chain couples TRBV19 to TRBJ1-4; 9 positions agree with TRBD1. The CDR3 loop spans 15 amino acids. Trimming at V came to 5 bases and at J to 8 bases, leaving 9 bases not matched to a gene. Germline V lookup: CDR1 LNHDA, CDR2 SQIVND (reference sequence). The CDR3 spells CASSPTGGVEEKLFF. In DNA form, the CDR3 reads TGTGCCAGTAGTCCAACAGGGGGCGTGGAGGAAAAACTGTTTTTT.

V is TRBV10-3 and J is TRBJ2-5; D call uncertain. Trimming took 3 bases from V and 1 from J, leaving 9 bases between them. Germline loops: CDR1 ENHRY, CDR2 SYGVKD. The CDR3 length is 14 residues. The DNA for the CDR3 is TGTGCCATCAGTGATTATAGCAGCCAAGAGACCCAGTACTTC. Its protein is CAISDYSSQETQYF.

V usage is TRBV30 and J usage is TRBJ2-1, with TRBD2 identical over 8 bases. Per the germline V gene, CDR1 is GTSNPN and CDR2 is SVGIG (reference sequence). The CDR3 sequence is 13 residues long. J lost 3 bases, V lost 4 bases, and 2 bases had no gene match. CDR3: CAWTAGGYNEQFF. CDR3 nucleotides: TGTGCCTGGACGGCGGGAGGCTACAATGAGCAGTTCTTC.

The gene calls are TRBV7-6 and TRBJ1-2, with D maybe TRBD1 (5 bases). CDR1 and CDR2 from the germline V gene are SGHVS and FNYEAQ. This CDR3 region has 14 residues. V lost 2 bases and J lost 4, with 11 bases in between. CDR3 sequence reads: CASSLFQGSYGYTF. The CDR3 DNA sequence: TGTGCCAGCAGCTTATTTCAGGGTAGCTATGGCTACACCTTC.

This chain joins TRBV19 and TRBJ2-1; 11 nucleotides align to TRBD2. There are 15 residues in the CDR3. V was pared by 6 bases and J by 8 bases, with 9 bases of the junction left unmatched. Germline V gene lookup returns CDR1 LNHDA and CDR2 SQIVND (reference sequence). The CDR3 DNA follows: TGTGCCAGTAGCACCGGGGTAGCGGGAGGGTATGAGCAGTTCTTC. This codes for CASSTGVAGGYEQFF.

The CDR3 is CASSSQWATYNEQFF. CDR3 nucleotides: TGTGCCAGCAGCTCGCAGTGGGCCACCTACAATGAGCAGTTCTTC. The chain is built from TRBV7-2 and TRBJ2-1; D unclear. The V and J ends lost 4 bases and 2 bases respectively, with 12 bases between them. The CDR3 has 15 amino acids. Germline CDR1 SGHTA, CDR2 FQGNSA.